The sequence of this T cell receptor beta chain was determined in a study of T-cell reconstitution after alpha-beta-depleted transplantation in children. Unique molecular identifiers tagged the TCRbeta library. TCRdb reprocessed the PCR reads with MiXCR, giving one entry per CDR3 protein. This table has over 550,000 distinct CDR3 sequences, 8% to 11% appearing once. The V and J ends lost 5 bases and 10 bases respectively, with 26 bases between them. This CDR3 is 17 amino acids long. Germline V gene lookup returns CDR1 MDHEN and CDR2 SYDVKM. V and J are TRBV28 and TRBJ1-4; tentative D call: TRBD1 (5 bases). The TCR was taken from a human donor who donated a stem cell graft to a child with acute myeloid leukemia. The sample in question was PBMCs from the stem cell graft donor, obtained from the stem cell graft. In DNA, the CDR3 is TGTGCCAGCAGTCCAGGTGGGGCAGGGAGGGATTCCGTAAAACTGTTTTTT. As protein: CASSPGGAGRDSVKLFF.